The source of this TCR beta chain is a study of T-cell memory formation after mild COVID-19. TCRdb reprocessed the 5' RACE reads with MiXCR, giving one entry per CDR3 protein. The repertoire holds 380,000 or so distinct CDR3 sequences, with approximately 14% as singletons. The CDR3 has 14 residues. Trimming removed 6 bases from V and 8 bases from J; junction bases left unmatched: 10. Germline loops: CDR1 SGHDN, CDR2 FVKESK. This chain links TRBV14 with TRBJ1-3, with 7 bases fitting TRBD1. This receptor was taken from a man aged 18 to 35 who had mild COVID-19 (a few samples of this study predate the infection). Cell type and time point are not known. The sequencing sample was made of PBMCs or a T cell subset sorted from them (not recorded which). For the CDR3, the DNA is TGTGCCAGCAGTCTCCGACAGGGAAGCCACACCATATATTTT. Encoded protein: CASSLRQGSHTIYF.